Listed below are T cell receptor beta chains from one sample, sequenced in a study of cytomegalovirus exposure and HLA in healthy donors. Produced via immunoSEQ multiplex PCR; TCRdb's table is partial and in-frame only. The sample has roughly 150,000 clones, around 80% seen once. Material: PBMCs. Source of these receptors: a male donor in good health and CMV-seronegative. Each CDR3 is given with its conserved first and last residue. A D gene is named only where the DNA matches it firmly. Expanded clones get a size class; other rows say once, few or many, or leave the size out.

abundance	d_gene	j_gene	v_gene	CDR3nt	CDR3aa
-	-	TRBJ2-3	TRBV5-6	TGTGCCAGCAGCACGCCTGAAGGCAGGGTCACAGATACGCAGTATTTT	CASSTPEGRVTDTQYF
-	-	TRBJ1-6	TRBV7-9	TGTGCCAGCAGCCCACGTCAAGGGAGGAATTCACCCCTCCACTTT	CASSPRQGRNSPLHF
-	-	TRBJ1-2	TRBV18	TGTGCCAGCTCACCACGTCTGGAAGGAGACGGCTACACCTTC	CASSPRLEGDGYTF
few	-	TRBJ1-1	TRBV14	TGTGCCAGCAGCCAAGATCGGAGTATCAGGGCCACTGAAGCTTTCTTT	CASSQDRSIRATEAFF
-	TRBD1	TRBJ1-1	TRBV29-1	TGCAGCGGGTGGACAGGCAACACTGAAGCTTTCTTT	CSGWTGNTEAFF
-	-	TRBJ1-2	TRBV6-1	TGTGCCAGCACGGGCAGGGTCCCGATCTATGGCTACACCTTC	CASTGRVPIYGYTF
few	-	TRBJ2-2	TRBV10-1	TGCGCCAGCAGTGATCTAAGGGGCCTGAACACCGGGGAGCTGTTTTTT	CASSDLRGLNTGELFF
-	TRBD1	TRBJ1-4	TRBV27	TGTGCCAGCAGTAATCCGACAGGGGGGAGTGAAAAACTGTTTTTT	CASSNPTGGSEKLFF
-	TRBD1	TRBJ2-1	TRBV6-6	TGTGCCAGCATCCGGGACAGATACAATGAGCAGTTCTTC	CASIRDRYNEQFF
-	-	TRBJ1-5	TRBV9	TGTGCCAGCAGCCGTACAACAGGTGTGGGTTGGCCCCAGCATTTT	CASSRTTGVGWPQHF
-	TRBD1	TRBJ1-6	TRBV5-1	TGCGCCAGCAGGGGACAGGGAGAGTCACCCCTCCACTTT	CASRGQGESPLHF
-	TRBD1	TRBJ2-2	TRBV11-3	TGTGCCAGCAGCCAACCGGGACAGTCGAACACCGGGGAGCTGTTTTTT	CASSQPGQSNTGELFF
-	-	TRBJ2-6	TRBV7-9	TGTGCCAGCAGCCGACTGTTCTCTGGGGCCAACGTCCTGACTTTC	CASSRLFSGANVLTF
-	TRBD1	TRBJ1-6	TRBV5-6	TGTGCCAGCAGTATAAGGGACAGGGCGGGTAATTCACCCCTCCACTTT	CASSIRDRAGNSPLHF
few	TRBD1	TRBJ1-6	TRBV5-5	TGTGCCAGCAGCCTAGGCCTCGTCAGGGGGAATAATTCACCCCTCCACTTT	CASSLGLVRGNNSPLHF
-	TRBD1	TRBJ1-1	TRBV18	TGTGCCAGCTCATTGACAGGGGGGAACACTGAAGCTTTCTTT	CASSLTGGNTEAFF
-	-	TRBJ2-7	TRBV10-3	TGTGCCATCAGTACACAGGGGACTTACGAGCAGTACTTC	CAISTQGTYEQYF
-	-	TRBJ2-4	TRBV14	TGTGCCAGCAGCCAAACCAGAGCCAAAAACATTCAGTACTTC	CASSQTRAKNIQYF